Presented here are 13 T cell receptor beta chains from one specimen sequenced in a study of PD-L1 blockade in urothelial cancer. The table came from immunoSEQ multiplex PCR; TCRdb's copy has only in-frame clones and leaves some out. The sample lists tens of thousands of clones; about 81% were seen once. Material: PBMCs, obtained around atezolizumab (anti-PD-L1) treatment. The origin of the receptors is a man in his 70s with urothelial cancer.

The chain couples TRBV18 to TRBJ1-1; a weak D match, TRBD1 (6 bases). Germline values: CDR1 KGHSH, CDR2 LQKENI. V was pared by 6 bases and J by 5 bases, with 22 bases between. The CDR3 sequence is 16 residues long. CDR3 residues: CASSTSQGQKGTEAFF. The CDR3 nucleotides are TGTGCCAGCTCTACGTCCCAGGGGCAAAAGGGTACTGAAGCTTTCTTT. Filled out from reference TRBV18 and TRBJ1-1, the complete variable domain reads NAGVMQNPRHLVRRRGQEARLRCSPMKGHSHVYWYRQLPEEGLKFMVYLQKENIIDESGMPKERFSAEFPKEGPSILRIQQVVRGDSAAYFCASSTSQGQKGTEAFFGQGTRLTVV.

The chain has TRBV7-9 and TRBJ1-6, with D unclear. The germline V gene encodes CDR1 SEHNR and CDR2 FQNEAQ (reference sequence). The CDR3 length is 14 residues. V shed 1 base and J shed 6 bases, with 7 bases lying between them. The CDR3 coding sequence is TGTGCCAGCAGCTTAGGAGGTCTTAATTCACCCCTCCACTTT. It codes for CASSLGGLNSPLHF. The full variable domain, with the rest looked up from reference TRBV7-9 and TRBJ1-6, is DTGVSQNPRHKITKRGQNVTFRCDPISEHNRLYWYRQTLGQGPEFLTYFQNEAQLEKSRLLSDRFSAERPKGSFSTLEIQRTEQGDSAMYLCASSLGGLNSPLHFGNGTRLTVT.

This clone has only one observation. This sequence joins TRBV7-6 and TRBJ1-4; tentatively, D is TRBD1 (6 bases). Germline values: CDR1 SGHVS, CDR2 FNYEAQ. The V end was cut by 0 bases, the J end by 4 bases, with 9 bases between. This CDR3 has 15 amino acids. CDR3 residues: CASSLARGGNEKLFF. Written as DNA, the CDR3 is TGTGCCAGCAGCTTAGCCAGGGGCGGTAATGAAAAACTGTTTTTT.

The chain carries TRBV29-1 and TRBJ2-7, with 7 bases identical to TRBD1. Germline CDR1 SQVTM, CDR2 ANQGSEA. Trimming cost V 7 bases and J 3 bases; bases outside gene matches: 3. There are 11 residues in the CDR3. CDR3 nucleotide sequence: TGCAGCGCCAGGGACAGCTACGAGCAGTACTTC. Translation: CSARDSYEQYF.

V usage is TRBV6-5 and J usage is TRBJ1-2, with TRBD1 identical over 8 bases. The ends lost 5 bases at V and 4 bases at J; junction bases unmatched: 3. CDR3 length: 13 amino acids. The germline V gene encodes CDR1 MNHEY and CDR2 SVGAGI. The CDR3 loop is CASSDRGSYGYTF. The DNA for the CDR3 is TGTGCCAGCAGTGACAGGGGAAGCTATGGCTACACCTTC.

V usage is TRBV7-3 and J usage is TRBJ1-1, with D uncertain. This CDR3 is 15 amino acids long. The V gene lost 2 bases and the J gene lost 1 base, with 11 bases spanning the gap. Germline V CDR1 and CDR2: SGHTA, FQGTGA. CDR3: CASSLGIGGNTEAFF. Written as DNA, the CDR3 is TGTGCCAGCAGCTTAGGAATAGGAGGGAACACTGAAGCTTTCTTT.

The V gene is TRBV14, the J gene TRBJ1-1; a weak D match, TRBD1 (5 bases). V lost 2 bases and J 3 bases, leaving 19 bases between the germline ends. The CDR3 sequence is 17 residues long. Germline V lookup: CDR1 SGHDN, CDR2 FVKESK. The DNA for the CDR3 is TGTGCCAGCAGCCAACTTCCGAAGGGGATAGCCGACACTGAAGCTTTCTTT. It yields the protein CASSQLPKGIADTEAFF.

This clone was detected only once. This rearrangement joins TRBV7-2 to TRBJ1-1, with 9 bases that match TRBD1. The CDR3 has 16 residues. V was pared by 5 bases and J by 5 bases, with 12 bases of the junction left unmatched. Germline V CDR1 and CDR2: SGHTA, FQGNSA. The CDR3 DNA reads as TGTGCCAGCAGCGACTTAATGACAGGGGGAGGTACTGAAGCTTTCTTT. Translation gives CASSDLMTGGGTEAFF.

This clone has a single count. The chain joins TRBV6-5 to TRBJ1-1; possible D gene TRBD1, 5 bases. Trimming took off 6 bases at V and 4 bases at J, with 15 bases between the two ends. The CDR3 is made up of 14 amino acids. The germline V gene encodes CDR1 MNHEY and CDR2 SVGAGI. CDR3 coding DNA: TGTGCCAGCAGCACGCCGGGGGTGGGCACTGAAGCTTTCTTT. It translates to CASSTPGVGTEAFF.

This clone was detected only a few times. The chain is built from TRBV28 and TRBJ1-2; D perhaps matches TRBD1 (6 bases). The CDR3 contains 16 residues. The germline V gene has CDR1 MDHEN and CDR2 SYDVKM. Deletions cut 5 bases from V and 1 base from J, with 17 bases between. The CDR3 spells CASSTRLTGLNYGYTF. The CDR3 coding sequence is TGTGCCAGCAGTACCCGATTGACAGGCCTTAACTATGGCTACACCTTC.

The J gene is TRBJ1-5, the V gene TRBV7-8, with D unclear. V was pared by 5 bases and J by 0 bases, with 20 bases between. The CDR3 loop spans 18 amino acids. Germline V gives CDR1 SGHVS, CDR2 FQNEAQ. The CDR3 protein is CASSPPAMRAYSNQPQHF. The DNA of the CDR3 is TGTGCCAGCAGCCCACCAGCGATGCGGGCATATAGCAATCAGCCCCAGCATTTT.

The rearrangement uses TRBV19 and TRBJ1-5; D possibly corresponds to TRBD1 (5 bases). The CDR3 length is 14 residues. Trimming stripped 3 bases from V and 2 bases from J, with 8 bases between. Germline-derived CDR1 and CDR2 are LNHDA and SQIVND (reference sequence). The CDR3 loop is CASSISGGNQPQHF. In DNA form, the CDR3 reads TGTGCCAGTAGTATCTCGGGGGGCAATCAGCCCCAGCATTTT.

The chain has TRBV10-3 and TRBJ2-7, with TRBD1 identical over 11 bases. The CDR3 runs 17 residues. Germline V CDR1 and CDR2: ENHRY, SYGVKD. With V trimmed by 3 bases and J by 2 bases, 9 bases remained unmatched. DNA of the CDR3: TGTGCCATCAGTGACTCCGCCCGGGACAGGGGGGCCTACGAGCAGTACTTC. This codes for CAISDSARDRGAYEQYF.